This T cell receptor (beta chain) is from a study of CD8 T cells in ankylosing spondylitis. Study observations and caveats: As reported, disease-linked clones showed significant enrichment in matched ankylosing spondylitis synovial fluid. Apparently characteristic of ankylosing spondylitis blood was a TCR beta motif (eight highly homologous variants). Clones linked to the disease showed a CD8+ phenotype. They occurred at relatively low frequencies in peripheral blood.

This CDR3 is built from 15 residues. Germline lookup yields CDR1 SGHAT and CDR2 FQNNGV. TCRdb processed the 5' RACE reads anew with MiXCR; each CDR3 protein has one entry. The table shows 150,000 to 200,000 distinct CDR3 sequences, with about an eighth occurring only once. Remarks on this clonotype: Its antigen is unidentified. One end of the junction does not line up with germline, which may come from a read error.

V usage is TRBV11-2 and J usage is TRBJ2-5; possibly TRBD2 for D (7 bases). The sequence was collected from a female donor with ankylosing spondylitis or in good health (not recorded which). Sequencing was done on a sample of blood, either unsorted or a sorted T cell fraction (not recorded which). The DNA for the CDR3 is TGTGCCAGCAGCTTAGGGGGGGGCAGATTAAAGACCCAGTCCTTC. Its translation: CASSLGGGRLKTQSF.